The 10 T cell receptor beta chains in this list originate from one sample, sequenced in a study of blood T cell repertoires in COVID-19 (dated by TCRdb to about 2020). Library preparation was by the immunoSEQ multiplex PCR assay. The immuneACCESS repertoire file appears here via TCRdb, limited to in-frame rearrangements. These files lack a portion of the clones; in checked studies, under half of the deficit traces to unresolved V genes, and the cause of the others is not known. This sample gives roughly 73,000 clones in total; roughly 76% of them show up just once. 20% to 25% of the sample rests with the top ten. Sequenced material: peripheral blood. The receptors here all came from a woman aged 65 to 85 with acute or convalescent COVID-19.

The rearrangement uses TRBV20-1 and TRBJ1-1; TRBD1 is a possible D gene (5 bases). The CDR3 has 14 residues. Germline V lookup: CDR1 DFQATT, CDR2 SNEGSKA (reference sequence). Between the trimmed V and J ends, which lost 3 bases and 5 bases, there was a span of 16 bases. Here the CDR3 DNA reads TGCAGTGCTAGTGTGCTTACAGGTGCTACTGAAGCTTTCTTT. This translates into CSASVLTGATEAFF.

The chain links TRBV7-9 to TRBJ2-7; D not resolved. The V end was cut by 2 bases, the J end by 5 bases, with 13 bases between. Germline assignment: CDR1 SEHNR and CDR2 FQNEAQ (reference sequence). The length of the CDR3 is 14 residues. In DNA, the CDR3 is TGTGCCAGCAGCTTAAGCATCCTCCTGGACGAGCAGTACTTC. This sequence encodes CASSLSILLDEQYF.

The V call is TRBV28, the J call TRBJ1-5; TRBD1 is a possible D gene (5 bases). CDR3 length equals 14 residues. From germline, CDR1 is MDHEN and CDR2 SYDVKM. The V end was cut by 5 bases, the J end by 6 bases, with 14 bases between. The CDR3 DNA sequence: TGTGCCAGCAGTCCCGGACACGGTAGTCAGCCCCAGCATTTT. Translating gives CASSPGHGSQPQHF.

DNA of the CDR3: TGCGCCAGCAACCGACAGGGTAGCACTGAAGCTTTCTTT. This encodes CASNRQGSTEAFF. The J gene is TRBJ1-1, the V gene TRBV10-1, with 7 bases that match TRBD1. The germline V gene has CDR1 WNHNN and CDR2 SYGVQD (reference sequence). With 7 bases clipped from V and 4 bases from J, the junction kept 6 bases outside the gene matches. This CDR3 spans 13 amino acids.

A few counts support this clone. The CDR3 reads CASSPGGSGANVLTF. The DNA for the CDR3 is TGTGCCAGCAGTCCAGGGGGCTCTGGGGCCAACGTCCTGACTTTC. The chain couples TRBV28 to TRBJ2-6; 7 nucleotides line up with TRBD1. The CDR3 loop spans 15 amino acids. Germline trimming cut 5 bases from V and 0 bases from J; bases unmatched to any gene: 1. Germline CDR1 is MDHEN and CDR2 is SYDVKM.

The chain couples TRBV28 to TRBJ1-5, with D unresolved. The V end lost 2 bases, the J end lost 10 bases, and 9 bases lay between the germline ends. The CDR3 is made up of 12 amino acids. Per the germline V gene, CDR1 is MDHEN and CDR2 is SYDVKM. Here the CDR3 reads CASSLRDRPQHF. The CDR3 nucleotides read TGTGCCAGCAGTTTAAGAGATAGACCCCAGCATTTT.

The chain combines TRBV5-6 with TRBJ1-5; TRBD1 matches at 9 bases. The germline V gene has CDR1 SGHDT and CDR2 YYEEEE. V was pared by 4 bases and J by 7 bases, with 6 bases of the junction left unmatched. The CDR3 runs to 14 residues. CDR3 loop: CASSAGQGRQPQHF. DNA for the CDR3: TGTGCCAGCAGCGCAGGACAGGGGAGGCAGCCCCAGCATTTT.

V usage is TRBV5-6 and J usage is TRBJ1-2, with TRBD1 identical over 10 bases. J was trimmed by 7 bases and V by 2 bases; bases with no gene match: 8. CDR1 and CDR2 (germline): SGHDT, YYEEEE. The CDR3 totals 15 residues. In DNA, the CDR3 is TGTGCCAGCAGCTTTCCGGGACAGGGGCAATTTGGCTACACCTTC. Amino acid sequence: CASSFPGQGQFGYTF.

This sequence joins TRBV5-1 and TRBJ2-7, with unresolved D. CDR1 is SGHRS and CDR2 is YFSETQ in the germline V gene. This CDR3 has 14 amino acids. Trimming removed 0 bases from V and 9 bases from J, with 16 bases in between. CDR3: CASSLEMITTRQYF. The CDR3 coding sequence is TGCGCCAGCAGCTTGGAAATGATTACTACGAGGCAGTACTTC.

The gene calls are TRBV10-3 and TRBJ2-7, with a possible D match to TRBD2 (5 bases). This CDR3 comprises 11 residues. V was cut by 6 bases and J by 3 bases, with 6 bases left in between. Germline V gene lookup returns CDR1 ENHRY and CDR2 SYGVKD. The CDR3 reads CAIRGSYEQYF. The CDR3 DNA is TGTGCCATCAGGGGGAGCTACGAGCAGTACTTC.